The 2 T cell receptor beta chains given below trace back to one sample, sequenced in a study of shared clonotypes between healthy human individuals. Naive CD8 cells lacked CD45RO and underwent positive selection for CCR7, leaving out terminally differentiated effector memory CD45RA+ cells. Clones were sequenced by immunoSEQ multiplex PCR, and TCRdb holds only the in-frame ones, with some missing. The profile shows nearly 2 million clones, about 94% of them singletons. Sequencing input: naive CD8+ T cells sorted from blood. Source of these receptors: a young man in good health.

The CDR3 region has the DNA TGTGCCAGCAGTGAACCCCCAGCCTACGAGCAGTACTTC. It encodes CASSEPPAYEQYF. The chain combines TRBV6-1 with TRBJ2-7; D not certain. V lost 2 bases to trimming and J lost 2 bases, with 7 bases between them. This CDR3 has 13 amino acids. Germline CDR1 reads MNHNS; CDR2 reads SASEGT.

The chain is built from TRBV7-9 and TRBJ1-2; D may be TRBD1 (5 bases). The ends were cut back, 5 bases at V and 2 bases at J, with 9 bases in the middle. CDR1 is SEHNR and CDR2 is FQNEAQ in the germline V gene (reference sequence). This CDR3 spans 13 amino acids. The CDR3 region is CASSAGQNYGYTF. In nucleotides, the CDR3 is TGTGCCAGCAGCGCAGGACAAAACTATGGCTACACCTTC.